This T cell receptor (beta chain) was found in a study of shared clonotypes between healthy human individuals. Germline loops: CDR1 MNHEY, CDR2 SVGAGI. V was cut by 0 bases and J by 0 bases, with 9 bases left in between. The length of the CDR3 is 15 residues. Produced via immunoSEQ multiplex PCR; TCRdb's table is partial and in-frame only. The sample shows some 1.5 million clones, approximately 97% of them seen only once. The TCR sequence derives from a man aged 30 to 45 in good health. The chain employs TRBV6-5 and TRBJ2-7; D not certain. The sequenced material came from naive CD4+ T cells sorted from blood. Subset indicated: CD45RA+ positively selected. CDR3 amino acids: CASSYSRILSYEQYF. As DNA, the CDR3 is TGTGCCAGCAGTTACTCAAGGATACTCTCCTACGAGCAGTACTTC.